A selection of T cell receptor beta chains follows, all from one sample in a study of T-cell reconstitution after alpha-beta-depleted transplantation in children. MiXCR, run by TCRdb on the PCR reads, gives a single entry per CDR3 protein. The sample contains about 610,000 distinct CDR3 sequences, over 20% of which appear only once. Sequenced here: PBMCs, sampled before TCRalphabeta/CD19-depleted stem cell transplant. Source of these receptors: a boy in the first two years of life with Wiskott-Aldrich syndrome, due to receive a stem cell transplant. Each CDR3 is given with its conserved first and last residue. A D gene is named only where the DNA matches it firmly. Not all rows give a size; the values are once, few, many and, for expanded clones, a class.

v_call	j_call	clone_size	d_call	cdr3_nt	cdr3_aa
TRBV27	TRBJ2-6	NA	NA	TGTGCCAGCAGGTACCACACTGGGGCCAACGTCCTGACTTTC	CASRYHTGANVLTF
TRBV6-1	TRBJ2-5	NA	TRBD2	TGTGCCAGCAGACGACTAGCGGGAGGCCACGAGACCCAGTACTTC	CASRRLAGGHETQYF
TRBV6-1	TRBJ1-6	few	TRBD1	TGTGCCAGCAACCGGGACAGTAATTCACCCCTCCACTTT	CASNRDSNSPLHF
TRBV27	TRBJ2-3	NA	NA	TGTGCCAGCAGTTGGCGAGGCTACTTCACAGATACGCAGTATTTT	CASSWRGYFTDTQYF
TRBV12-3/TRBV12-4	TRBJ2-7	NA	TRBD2	TGTGCCAGCAGTCCTAGCGGTTCCCTCTACGAGCAGTACTTC	CASSPSGSLYEQYF
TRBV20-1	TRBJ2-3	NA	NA	TGCAGTGCGCATCCGGGACTCCGGACGGGCACAGATACGCAGTATTTT	CSAHPGLRTGTDTQYF
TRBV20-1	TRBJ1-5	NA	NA	TGCAGTGCTAGAGATACCGGGATGAATCAGCCCCAGCATTTT	CSARDTGMNQPQHF
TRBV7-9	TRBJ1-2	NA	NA	TGTGCCAGCAGCTTAGTTGCGACAGAAGATGGCTACACCTTC	CASSLVATEDGYTF
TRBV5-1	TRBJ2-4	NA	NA	TGCGCCAGCAGCCGCATCCGCCCTCAGGACGTAGCCAAAAACATTCAGTACTTC	CASSRIRPQDVAKNIQYF
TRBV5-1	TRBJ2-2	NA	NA	TGCGCCAGCAGCTTGTCCATAGCCCTGAACACCGGGGAGCTGTTTTTT	CASSLSIALNTGELFF
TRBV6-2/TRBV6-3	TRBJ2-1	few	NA	TGTGCCATCGGGACTGCCCATGAGCAGTTCTTC	CAIGTAHEQFF
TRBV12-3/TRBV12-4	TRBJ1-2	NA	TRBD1	TGTGCCAGCAGGCTGACAGGGGATACCTATGGCTACACCTTC	CASRLTGDTYGYTF
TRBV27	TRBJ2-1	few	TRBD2	TGTGCCAGCAGAGAGCGGGAGAATGAGCAGTTCTTC	CASRERENEQFF
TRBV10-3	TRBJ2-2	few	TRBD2	TGTGCCATCAGTGAACAGGGACTAGCGGGAGTTGGCGGGGAGCTGTTTTTT	CAISEQGLAGVGGELFF
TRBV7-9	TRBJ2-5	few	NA	TGTGCCAGCAGCTTAGACGGTCCTCGAGAGACCCAGTACTTC	CASSLDGPRETQYF
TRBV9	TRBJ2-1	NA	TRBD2	TGTGCCAGCAGCGTAGCGAGCGGGAGAAGCTCCTACAATGAGCAGTTCTTC	CASSVASGRSSYNEQFF
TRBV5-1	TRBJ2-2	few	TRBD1	TGCGCCAGCAGGACACAGGGGGCCACCGGGGAGCTGTTTTTT	CASRTQGATGELFF
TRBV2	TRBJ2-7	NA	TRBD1	TGTGCCAGCAGTGAAGCGACAGGGGGGGTCTACGAGCAGTACTTC	CASSEATGGVYEQYF
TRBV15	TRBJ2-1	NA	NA	TGTGCCACCAGCCGGAGAGCGACCCCGAATGAGCAGTTCTTC	CATSRRATPNEQFF
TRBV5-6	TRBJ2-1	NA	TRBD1	TGTGCCAGCAGCAACGGACAGGCAAGGAATGAGCAGTTCTTC	CASSNGQARNEQFF
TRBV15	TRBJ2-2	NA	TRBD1	TGTGCCACCAGCAGAGATATAGGTTGGACAGGGAGCACCGGGGAGCTGTTTTTT	CATSRDIGWTGSTGELFF
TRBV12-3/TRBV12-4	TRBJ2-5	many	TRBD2	TGTGCCAGCAGCCCCGTGAGCGGGAGGGAAGAGACCCAGTACTTC	CASSPVSGREETQYF
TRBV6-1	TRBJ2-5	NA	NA	TGTGCCAGCAGACGAGACAGGTTCTACGAGACCCAGTACTTC	CASRRDRFYETQYF
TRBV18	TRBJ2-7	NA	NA	TGTGCCAGCTCACCAGGGGGGGCCGGCCCCAGCTCCTACGAGCAGTACTTC	CASSPGGAGPSSYEQYF
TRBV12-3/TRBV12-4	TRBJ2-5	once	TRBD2	TGTGCCAGCAGCCTCACTCTTAGCGGGAGGGTCCAAGAGACCCAGTACTTC	CASSLTLSGRVQETQYF
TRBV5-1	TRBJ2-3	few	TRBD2	TGCGCCAGCGACTCCGGACTAGCGGGGGGCACAGATACGCAGTATTTT	CASDSGLAGGTDTQYF
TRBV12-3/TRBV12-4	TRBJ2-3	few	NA	TGTGCCAGCAGTTCATTGCGGATAACAGATACGCAGTATTTT	CASSSLRITDTQYF
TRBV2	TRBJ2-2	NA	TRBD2	TGTGCCAGCAGGTGGCTAGCGGGCCTCTCTGGGGAGCTGTTTTTT	CASRWLAGLSGELFF
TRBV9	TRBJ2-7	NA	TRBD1	TGTGCCAGCAGCGGCCCAGACTACAGGGGGCGATCGCGCGAGCAGTACTTC	CASSGPDYRGRSREQYF
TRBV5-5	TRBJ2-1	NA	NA	TGTGCCAGCAGCTTGGGGGGAGCCTCCGCGGGTGAGCAGTTCTTC	CASSLGGASAGEQFF
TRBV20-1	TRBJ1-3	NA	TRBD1	TGCAGTGCTCCGTTAACAGGGGGCGTTGGAAACACCATATATTTT	CSAPLTGGVGNTIYF
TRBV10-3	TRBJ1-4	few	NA	TGTGCCATCAGTCCCGGACCGCCTGTGAATGAAAAACTGTTTTTT	CAISPGPPVNEKLFF
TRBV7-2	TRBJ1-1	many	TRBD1	TGTGCCAGCAGCTTAGAACCAGGGGGCGGCACTGAAGCTTTCTTT	CASSLEPGGGTEAFF
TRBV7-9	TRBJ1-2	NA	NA	TGTGCCAGCAGCCCCGGGACGGACTATGGCGACACCTTC	CASSPGTDYGDTF
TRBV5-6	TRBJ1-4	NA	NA	TGTGCCAGCAGCGCATACGGTGCAACTAATGAAAAACTGTTTTTT	CASSAYGATNEKLFF
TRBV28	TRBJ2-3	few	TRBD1	TGTGCCAGCAGTGGGGGCAGGGGGACAGATACGCAGTATTTT	CASSGGRGTDTQYF
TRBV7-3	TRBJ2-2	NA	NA	TGTGCCAGCAGCCTTGGACAGGGGGAGCTGTTTTTT	CASSLGQGELFF